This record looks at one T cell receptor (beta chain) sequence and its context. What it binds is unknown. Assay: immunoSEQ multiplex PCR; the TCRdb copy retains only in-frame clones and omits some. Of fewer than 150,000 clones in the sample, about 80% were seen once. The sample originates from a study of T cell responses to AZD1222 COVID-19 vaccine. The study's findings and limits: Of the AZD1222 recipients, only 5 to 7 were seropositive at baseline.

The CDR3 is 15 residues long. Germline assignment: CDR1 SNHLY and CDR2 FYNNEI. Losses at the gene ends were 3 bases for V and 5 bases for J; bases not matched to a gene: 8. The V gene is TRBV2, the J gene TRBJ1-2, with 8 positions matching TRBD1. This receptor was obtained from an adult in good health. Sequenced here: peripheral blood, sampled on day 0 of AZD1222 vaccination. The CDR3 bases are TGTGCCAGCAGTGACGTGGGGACAGGAAGATATGGCTACACCTTC. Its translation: CASSDVGTGRYGYTF.